The 21 T cell receptor beta chains reported below all come from one sample, sequenced in a study of T cell responses to AZD1222 COVID-19 vaccine. Clones were sequenced by immunoSEQ multiplex PCR, and TCRdb holds only the in-frame ones, with some missing. The sample consists of 150,000 or so clones, 90% to 95% of them appearing once. The sample in question was peripheral blood, obtained on day 0 of AZD1222 vaccination. These receptors all come from an adult in good health.

The CDR3 is CASSLTGLEAFF. CDR3 nucleotides: TGCGCCAGCAGCTTGACAGGACTTGAAGCTTTCTTT. This chain uses TRBV5-1 with TRBJ1-1; tentatively, D is TRBD1 (5 bases). Germline-derived CDR1 and CDR2 are SGHRS and YFSETQ. The germline V and J ends were trimmed by 1 base and 7 bases, with 8 bases remaining between them. The CDR3 is 12 residues long.

J is TRBJ1-4 and V is TRBV29-1, with TRBD1 as a possible D gene (5 bases). Germline V gives CDR1 SQVTM, CDR2 ANQGSEA. The CDR3 consists of 11 residues. Trimming stripped 5 bases from V and 9 bases from J, with 10 bases between. Here the CDR3 reads CSVRQGQKLFF. The DNA for the CDR3 is TGCAGCGTTCGTCAGGGCCAAAAACTGTTTTTT.

The chain has TRBV5-7 and TRBJ2-3; D not certain. TRBV5-7 is an ORF, with its function uncertain. V lost 1 base and J lost 1, with 10 bases in between. This CDR3 region has 15 residues. CDR3 sequence (DNA): TGTGCCAGCAGCTTGTGTGTGTGCGGCACAGATACGCAGTATTTT. Residues: CASSLCVCGTDTQYF.

Here the CDR3 reads CASSPGQLDTDTQYF. The CDR3 DNA is TGCGCCAGCAGCCCGGGACAGCTAGACACAGATACGCAGTATTTT. V usage is TRBV5-1 and J usage is TRBJ2-3, with 7 bases aligning to TRBD1. The CDR3 contains 15 residues. Trimming took 4 bases from V and 2 from J; bases not matched to a gene: 7. Germline lookup yields CDR1 SGHRS and CDR2 YFSETQ.

The rearrangement links TRBV18 to TRBJ2-7; 7 bases agree with TRBD2. The V and J ends lost 3 bases and 2 bases, in that order; junction bases with no gene match: 4. Germline-derived CDR1 and CDR2 are KGHSH and LQKENI. There are 14 residues in the CDR3. CDR3 in DNA: TGTGCCAGCTCACCGGCGGGGGAACCCTACGAGCAGTACTTC. Its translation is CASSPAGEPYEQYF.

This clone turned up a few times. The chain couples TRBV6-5 to TRBJ1-2; 10 nucleotides agree with TRBD1. V gave up 4 bases and J gave up 2 bases; unmatched junction bases: 7. This CDR3 is built from 16 residues. CDR1 is MNHEY, CDR2 SVGAGI, per germline. CDR3 loop: CASSSWGTGENYGYTF. In nucleotides, the CDR3 is TGTGCCAGCAGTTCATGGGGGACAGGGGAAAACTATGGCTACACCTTC.

The chain uses TRBV4-1 and TRBJ1-2; 7 bases map to TRBD1. The CDR3 sequence is 17 residues long. The trim removed 1 base at V and 0 bases at J, leaving 8 bases unmatched. Germline lookup yields CDR1 MGHRA and CDR2 YSYEKL. The CDR3 DNA reads as TGCGCCAGCAGCCAAGCGTCGACAGGGCTAACTAACTATGGCTACACCTTC. Residues: CASSQASTGLTNYGYTF.

In this sample, this clone turned up once. This rearrangement joins TRBV2 to TRBJ2-5; no clear D gene. V gave up 8 bases and J gave up 5 bases, with 9 bases separating them. Germline lookup yields CDR1 SNHLY and CDR2 FYNNEI. This CDR3 spans 11 amino acids. CDR3 coding DNA: TGTGCCAGCGGGCTAGAGGAGACCCAGTACTTC. Translation gives CASGLEETQYF.

The chain joins TRBV19 to TRBJ1-5; D perhaps matches TRBD1 (6 bases). The V gene lost 4 bases and the J gene lost 5 bases, with 12 bases spanning the gap. Per germline, CDR1 LNHDA and CDR2 SQIVND (reference sequence). CDR3 length: 14 amino acids. The CDR3 DNA follows: TGTGCCAGTAGTAGCCCCAGGGGCGATCAGCCCCAGCATTTT. Its protein is CASSSPRGDQPQHF.

This clone was counted a single time. CDR3 in amino acids: CASSSSRHRWGNEQFF. The CDR3 DNA is TGTGCCAGCAGCTCCTCCCGCCACAGGTGGGGGAATGAGCAGTTCTTC. J is TRBJ2-1 and V is TRBV11-3; the D call may be TRBD1 or TRBD2 (5 bases each). The germline V gene has CDR1 SGHNT and CDR2 YENEEA. V was cut by 4 bases and J by 7 bases, with 20 bases left in between. This CDR3 contains 16 residues.

This clone occurred a few times. The CDR3 loop reads CASSLAGLSHGYTF. In DNA form, the CDR3 reads TGTGCCAGCAGCTTAGCTGGACTCTCCCATGGCTACACCTTC. The chain links TRBV7-8 to TRBJ1-2; D is undetermined. V was pared by 0 bases and J by 6 bases, with 11 bases between. CDR1 and CDR2 (germline): SGHVS, FQNEAQ. The CDR3 totals 14 residues.

Details on this clone: A read error may account for a junction end that differs from germline. The chain has TRBV11-3 and TRBJ2-7; the match to TRBD1 covers 10 bases. Germline V gene sequence: CDR1 SGHNT, CDR2 YENEEA. CDR3 length: 15 amino acids. As DNA, the CDR3 is TGTGCCGGCAGCCCGGGACAGGGGAAGAGCTACGAGCAGTACTTC. This gives the protein CAGSPGQGKSYEQYF.

The V gene is TRBV20-1, the J gene TRBJ1-1; TRBD1 is a possible D gene (6 bases). The V gene's germline CDR1 is DFQATT and CDR2 SNEGSKA (reference sequence). The CDR3 contains 15 residues. Trimming shortened V by 3 bases and J by 0 bases, and 14 bases separated the two germline ends. The CDR3 nucleotides are TGCAGTGCTAGTCGGGGGCGGGGTATGAACACTGAAGCTTTCTTT. Its protein is CSASRGRGMNTEAFF.

CDR3 sequence (DNA): TGTGCCAGCAGCTTGACTAGCGGGGCCTACAATGAGCAGTTCTTC. Protein product: CASSLTSGAYNEQFF. The chain carries TRBV7-3 and TRBJ2-1; 11 bases are shared with TRBD2. The CDR3 has 15 residues. Trimming took 3 bases from V and 2 from J; bases not matched to a gene: 0. CDR1 is SGHTA, CDR2 FQGTGA, per germline. The full variable domain, with the rest looked up from reference TRBV7-3 and TRBJ2-1, is GAGVSQTPSNKVTEKGKYVELRCDPISGHTALYWYRQSLGQGPEFLIYFQGTGAADDSGLPNDRFFAVRPEGSVSTLKIQRTERGDSAVYLCASSLTSGAYNEQFFGPGTRLTVL.

The chain joins TRBV11-3 to TRBJ2-1; 8 bases are shared with TRBD1. Unmatched junction bases numbered 15, after V lost 5 bases and J lost 9 bases. This CDR3 region has 16 residues. The germline V gene encodes CDR1 SGHNT and CDR2 YENEEA. The CDR3 bases are TGTGCCAGCAGCCCCACCTCCCGGACAGGGCTCCCTGAGCAGTTCTTC. This sequence encodes CASSPTSRTGLPEQFF.

The chain is built from TRBV30 and TRBJ1-1, with TRBD1 as a possible D gene (5 bases). Germline-derived CDR1 and CDR2 are GTSNPN and SVGIG (reference sequence). This CDR3 comprises 14 residues. Trimming removed 3 bases from V and 1 base from J, with 12 bases in between. CDR3 DNA sequence: TGTGCCTGGAGGGACGGGACGGGGAACACTGAAGCTTTCTTT. This encodes CAWRDGTGNTEAFF.

This clone was counted once. J is TRBJ2-1 and V is TRBV9; 12 bases align to TRBD2. Trimming cost V 1 base and J 9 bases; bases outside gene matches: 5. Germline CDR1 reads SGDLS; CDR2 reads YYNGEE. The CDR3 length is 15 residues. The CDR3 DNA reads as TGTGCCAGCAGCGTAATAGGACTAGCGGGACCTGAGCAGTTCTTC. Protein sequence: CASSVIGLAGPEQFF.

J is TRBJ2-1 and V is TRBV5-4; the D gene is possibly TRBD1 (6 bases). Trimming removed 4 bases at V and 3 bases at J, with 14 bases between. This CDR3 has 15 amino acids. Germline CDR1 is SGHNT and CDR2 is YYREEE (reference sequence). The CDR3 DNA sequence: TGTGCCAGCAGCCAGAACCGGGACAACTACAATGAGCAGTTCTTC. This sequence encodes CASSQNRDNYNEQFF.

V gene TRBV4-3 combines with J gene TRBJ2-1, with TRBD1 identical over 7 bases. The V gene end was trimmed by 4 bases and the J gene end by 7 bases; junction bases not matched to a gene: 4. This CDR3 has 13 residues. Germline V gene sequence: CDR1 LGHNA, CDR2 YSLEER. Written as DNA, the CDR3 is TGCGCCAGCAGCCGTGACAGGGCTAATGAGCAGTTCTTC. This sequence encodes CASSRDRANEQFF.

The rearrangement uses TRBV15 and TRBJ1-1, with a possible D match to TRBD1 (6 bases). V was clipped by 3 bases and J by 6 bases, with 14 bases between them. In germline, CDR1 is LNHNV, CDR2 YYDKDF (reference sequence). This CDR3 is 14 amino acids long. CDR3 coding DNA: TGTGCCACCAGCAGTCAGGGGTTTGGTCCTGAAGCTTTCTTT. It codes for CATSSQGFGPEAFF.

The chain joins TRBV24-1 to TRBJ2-2; 7 bases agree with TRBD1. The CDR3 has 15 amino acids. Germline V gene lookup returns CDR1 KGHDR and CDR2 SFDVKD. With V trimmed by 3 bases and J by 3 bases, 3 bases remained unmatched. The CDR3: CATSDNRGHTGELFF. Written as DNA, the CDR3 is TGTGCCACCAGTGATAACAGGGGTCACACCGGGGAGCTGTTTTTT.